One sample yielded the 9 T cell receptor beta chains listed below, sequenced in a study of cytomegalovirus exposure and HLA in healthy donors. Only in-frame clones appear in the TCRdb table, and some are missing; sequencing was by immunoSEQ multiplex PCR. The table shows 150,000 to 200,000 clones, with 84% occurring only once. Source material: PBMCs. The source of these receptors is a man in his late teens or twenties in good health and CMV-seropositive.

CDR3 bases: TGTGCCACCAAGCCCGGCGGGACTAGCAGCTACGAGCAGTACTTC. This codes for CATKPGGTSSYEQYF. The rearrangement joins TRBV5-4 to TRBJ2-7; TRBD2 matches 9 bases. The CDR3 is 15 amino acids. Germline CDR1 SGHNT, CDR2 YYREEE (reference sequence). The ends lost 9 bases at V and 3 bases at J; junction bases unmatched: 13.

This sequence joins TRBV7-2 and TRBJ2-1; D might be TRBD1 (5 bases). Trimming pared 5 bases from V and 12 bases from J, leaving 26 bases between. Germline lookup yields CDR1 SGHTA and CDR2 FQGNSA. This CDR3 has 16 residues. CDR3 nucleotide sequence: TGTGCCAGCAGCCCTGACTGGACAAGCCCCAAGTTTGGGCAGTTCTTC. Its protein product is CASSPDWTSPKFGQFF.

J is TRBJ1-2 and V is TRBV5-4, with TRBD1 identical over 11 bases. J lost 9 bases, V lost 4 bases, and 11 bases had no gene match. The germline V gene encodes CDR1 SGHNT and CDR2 YYREEE (reference sequence). This CDR3 contains 15 residues. The CDR3 loop reads CASSLNRRTGGSYTF. The DNA for the CDR3 is TGTGCCAGCAGCCTAAACCGACGGACAGGGGGCAGCTACACCTTC.

V usage is TRBV27 and J usage is TRBJ2-4; TRBD2 agrees at 13 bases. Trimming cost V 4 bases and J 7 bases; bases outside gene matches: 4. Germline loops: CDR1 MNHEY, CDR2 SMNVEV (reference sequence). This CDR3 region has 15 residues. Here the CDR3 reads CASSSGLAGSNIQYF. CDR3 nucleotides: TGTGCCAGCAGTTCGGGACTAGCGGGAAGTAACATTCAGTACTTC.

The V and J genes are TRBV6-6 and TRBJ1-1; tentative D call: TRBD1 (6 bases). The CDR3 is 14 residues long. V dropped 7 bases and J dropped 2 bases, with 14 bases sitting between them. Germline CDR1 MNHNY, CDR2 SVGAGI (reference sequence). Here the CDR3 reads CASKPSGDNTEAFF. DNA for the CDR3: TGTGCCAGCAAACCTTCAGGGGACAACACTGAAGCTTTCTTT.

This chain links TRBV1 with TRBJ2-6; whether TRBD1, the table's D call, matches the DNA was not checked. TRBV1 is labeled a pseudogene. The CDR3 sequence is 18 residues long. In nucleotides, the CDR3 is TGCACCAGCAGCCAAGGTCCGGGAAAGGGGGCGGGGGCCAACGTCCTGACTTTC. Translating it yields CTSSQGPGKGAGANVLTF.

The chain employs TRBV27 and TRBJ1-5; TRBD1 might be the D (6 bases). The CDR3 runs 15 residues. The ends were cut back, 6 bases at V and 2 bases at J, with 14 bases in the middle. Per the germline V gene, CDR1 is MNHEY and CDR2 is SMNVEV (reference sequence). CDR3 nucleotide sequence: TGTGCCAGCAGCCCTGCGACAGGTGGCAATCAGCCCCAGCATTTT. Translating it yields CASSPATGGNQPQHF.

The genes are TRBV14 and TRBJ2-7; D is perhaps TRBD1 (6 bases). The CDR3 spans 14 residues. Per the germline V gene, CDR1 is SGHDN and CDR2 is FVKESK. Trimming stripped 5 bases from V and 3 bases from J, with 14 bases between. The CDR3 here is CASSLVGADYEQYF. CDR3 in DNA: TGTGCCAGCAGCTTGGTGGGGGCCGACTACGAGCAGTACTTC.

Only one count was recorded for this clone. V and J are TRBV28 and TRBJ2-2, with 14 bases that match TRBD2. The V gene end was trimmed by 5 bases and the J gene end by 7 bases; junction bases not matched to a gene: 6. The CDR3 is 16 residues long. CDR1 MDHEN and CDR2 SYDVKM come from the germline V gene. CDR3 sequence: CASSGTSGRNNGELFF. CDR3 coding DNA: TGTGCCAGCAGTGGGACTAGCGGGAGAAATAACGGGGAGCTGTTTTTT.